What follows are 14 T cell receptor beta chains derived from one specimen sequenced in a study of blood T cell repertoires in COVID-19. Repertoires were generated with immunoSEQ multiplex PCR, while TCRdb's copy carries only in-frame clones and drops some. This sample has a few hundred thousand clones, with about nine tenths found just once. Sequencing was carried out using peripheral blood. Source of these receptors: a woman in her 30s with active or convalescent COVID-19.

The rearrangement uses TRBV28 and TRBJ2-5, with D possibly TRBD1 on 6 matching bases. Germline V gene data show CDR1 as MDHEN and CDR2 as SYDVKM. CDR3 size: 17 residues. The V end lost 6 bases, the J end lost 0 bases, and 20 bases lay between the germline ends. The CDR3 DNA is TGTGCCAGCAGCCAACCTGGAGGACAGCATTACCAAGAGACCCAGTACTTC. It specifies CASSQPGGQHYQETQYF.

CDR3 residues: CASSLSSARENIQYF. In DNA, the CDR3 is TGTGCCAGCAGCTTGAGCTCGGCGCGGGAAAACATTCAGTACTTC. V and J are TRBV13 and TRBJ2-4; perhaps TRBD2 as D (5 bases). This CDR3 is built from 15 residues. With 3 bases removed from V and 5 bases from J, the gap between germline ends came to 14 bases. CDR1 PRHDT and CDR2 FYEKMQ come from the germline V gene (reference sequence).

V usage is TRBV5-1 and J usage is TRBJ2-2; maybe TRBD1 (5 bases). The CDR3 is made up of 11 amino acids. In germline, CDR1 is SGHRS, CDR2 YFSETQ. Trimming took off 6 bases at V and 8 bases at J, with 8 bases between the two ends. This CDR3 reads CASTPGGELFF. CDR3 DNA sequence: TGCGCCAGCACGCCAGGGGGGGAGCTGTTTTTT.

The rearrangement joins TRBV18 to TRBJ1-1, with D uncertain. This CDR3 spans 15 amino acids. V lost 1 base and J 4 bases, leaving 13 bases between the germline ends. Germline V lookup: CDR1 KGHSH, CDR2 LQKENI. The CDR3 is CASSPLAPDFTEAFF. In DNA form, the CDR3 reads TGTGCCAGCTCACCACTTGCTCCGGACTTCACTGAAGCTTTCTTT.

The genes are TRBV3-1 (or the pseudogene TRBV3-2) and TRBJ2-7; 7 bases agree with TRBD2. Trimming took 3 bases from V and 3 from J; bases not matched to a gene: 2. In germline, CDR1 is LGHDT, CDR2 YNNKEL (reference sequence). CDR3 length: 13 residues. The CDR3 nucleotides read TGTGCCAGCAGCCACCAGCGGGGCTACGAGCAGTACTTC. The encoded protein is CASSHQRGYEQYF.

V and J are TRBV29-1 and TRBJ2-3; 7 bases line up with TRBD1. V shed 4 bases, J shed 2 bases, and the junction held 9 bases outside the gene matches. The CDR3 is 15 residues long. In germline, CDR1 is SQVTM, CDR2 ANQGSEA. CDR3 in DNA: TGCAGCGTTGCCCTGACAGGGTTGGACACAGATACGCAGTATTTT. This encodes CSVALTGLDTDTQYF.

The chain uses TRBV19 and TRBJ1-1; possibly TRBD1 for D (6 bases). Trimming left V 6 bases short and J 5 bases short, with 19 bases between. From germline, CDR1 is LNHDA and CDR2 SQIVND (reference sequence). This CDR3 has 15 amino acids. The DNA for the CDR3 is TGTGCCAGTAGAAGGGGGAATTTTTGGGGGACTGAAGCTTTCTTT. It yields the protein CASRRGNFWGTEAFF.

The chain is built from TRBV30 and TRBJ1-1, with a weak D call TRBD1 (5 bases). The germline V and J ends were trimmed by 6 bases and 1 base, with 15 bases remaining between them. CDR1 and CDR2 (germline): GTSNPN, SVGIG (reference sequence). The CDR3 spans 14 residues. The CDR3 nucleotides read TGTGCCTGTACAGGTGTTTTGAGGAACACTGAAGCTTTCTTT. Encoded protein: CACTGVLRNTEAFF.

This rearrangement joins TRBV4-3 to TRBJ1-5; D possibly corresponds to TRBD1 (5 bases). V was clipped by 0 bases and J by 6 bases, with 6 bases between them. Germline assignment: CDR1 LGHNA and CDR2 YSLEER. The CDR3 extends over 13 amino acids. As DNA, the CDR3 is TGCGCCAGCAGCCAAGACAGGGCTCAGCCCCAGCATTTT. Protein: CASSQDRAQPQHF.

The rearrangement joins TRBV5-1 to TRBJ2-7; 7 bases align to TRBD1. Germline lookup yields CDR1 SGHRS and CDR2 YFSETQ. J lost 5 bases, V lost 1 base, and 12 bases had no gene match. The CDR3 has 16 amino acids. CDR3 sequence reads: CASSLRGGAYQDEQYF. The CDR3 nucleotides read TGCGCCAGCAGCTTGCGAGGGGGCGCGTACCAAGACGAGCAGTACTTC.

The table lists this clone with a few counts. This CDR3 is also generated by other DNA sequences in the sample. The genes are TRBV6-2 or TRBV6-3 and TRBJ1-1; 7 positions match TRBD1. The CDR3 is made up of 12 amino acids. Germline V gives CDR1 MNHEY, CDR2 SVGEGT. V lost 4 bases and J lost 5; bases outside the gene matches: 1. The CDR3: CASSFRGTEAFF. CDR3 nucleotides: TGTGCCAGCAGTTTCAGGGGGACTGAAGCTTTCTTT.

This clone was recorded once. The chain couples TRBV3-1 (or the pseudogene TRBV3-2) to TRBJ1-2; 8 bases agree with TRBD1. Germline V CDR1 and CDR2: LGHDT, YNNKEL (reference sequence). There are 15 residues in the CDR3. With V trimmed by 4 bases and J by 4 bases, 8 bases remained unmatched. In DNA form, the CDR3 reads TGTGCCAGCAGCCCGCTAACAGGGGGTAGCTATGGCTACACCTTC. It is translated as CASSPLTGGSYGYTF.

The J gene is TRBJ1-5, the V gene TRBV4-2; possible D gene TRBD1, 5 bases. The germline V gene has CDR1 LGHNA and CDR2 YNFKEQ. With 1 base removed from V and 5 bases from J, the gap between germline ends came to 12 bases. CDR3 size: 15 residues. CDR3 coding DNA: TGTGCCAGCAGCCAAGGTGGCAGGGTTGATCAGCCCCAGCATTTT. Translating gives CASSQGGRVDQPQHF.

This sequence joins TRBV25-1 and TRBJ1-2; D is possibly TRBD1 (5 bases). CDR3 length: 13 residues. CDR1 and CDR2 from the germline V gene are MGHDK and SYGVNS. V gave up 3 bases and J gave up 5 bases, with 10 bases separating them. CDR3 protein: CASSDQGQYGYTF. CDR3 bases: TGTGCCAGCAGTGATCAGGGCCAATATGGCTACACCTTC.